Shown below are 9 T cell receptor beta chains from a single sample sequenced in a study of read filtering for tumor transcriptome and immune sequencing (dated by TCRdb to about 2020). Instrument used: Illumina HiSeq 4000. The Immunoverse kit was used to build TCR libraries from around 420 ng RNA, with molecular barcoded adaptors covering alpha/delta and beta/gamma chains. The raw public data were reprocessed by TCRdb itself: fastp quality trimming at Q25, MiXCR clonotype calling, in-frame beta chains only. Records with the same CDR3 protein are collapsed into one entry carrying the most frequent genes and DNA. This sample gives more than 55,000 distinct CDR3 sequences in total; around 20% of them show up just once. Of the sample, about 18% is held by the ten largest clones. The source material was a population of CD138-negative cells sorted from bone marrow. The sample's cell subset or site label, in plain terms: bone marrow mononuclear cells depleted of CD138+ plasma/myeloma cells by negative magnetic selection. These receptors were collected from a donor aged 40 or older with multiple myeloma.

In regard to this clonotype: This CDR3 fails to terminate in the conserved phenylalanine or tryptophan, so it likely reflects a read error. This rearrangement joins TRBV2 to TRBJ1-1; D perhaps matches TRBD1 (5 bases). Trimming took off 4 bases at V and 0 bases at J, with 9 bases between the two ends. CDR1 is SNHLY, CDR2 FYNNEI, per germline. The CDR3 sequence is 14 residues long. CDR3 amino acids: CASSAGQLNTEAFP. The CDR3 coding sequence is TGTGCCAGCAGTGCGGGGCAATTGAACACTGAAGCTTTCCCT.

On this clonotype itself: Given a much more abundant clone one base away, this may be a read error. This chain joins TRBV6-2 or TRBV6-3 and TRBJ2-5; D not resolved. CDR3 length: 15 amino acids. Germline CDR1 reads MNHEY; CDR2 reads SVGEGT. V lost 7 bases and J lost 2, with 17 bases in between. The chain's CDR3 is CASTRVTRIQETQYF. The CDR3 coding sequence is TGTGCCAGCACTAGGGTCACGCGGATACAAGAGACCCAGTACTTC.

A note on this clonotype: Given a much more abundant clone one base away, this may be a read error. The genes are TRBV29-1 and TRBJ2-6; the D gene is possibly TRBD1 (5 bases). In germline, CDR1 is SQVTM, CDR2 ANQGSEA. The V and J ends lost 7 bases and 4 bases respectively, with 14 bases between them. This CDR3 spans 14 amino acids. CDR3 coding DNA: TGCAGCGCCAGGACATGTCAGGGGGCCAACGTCCTGACTTTC. It yields the protein CSARTCQGANVLTF.

As to this clonotype: The CDR3 ends on some other residue instead of the conserved phenylalanine or tryptophan, so this is likely a read error. The rearrangement joins TRBV19 to TRBJ2-1; TRBD2 matches 10 bases. The germline gives CDR1 LNHDA, CDR2 SQIVND (reference sequence). This CDR3 is built from 16 residues. Trimming at V came to 3 bases and at J to 2 bases, leaving 4 bases not matched to a gene. The CDR3 is CASSMSGGATYNEQFL. The CDR3 nucleotides are TGTGCCAGTAGTATGAGCGGGGGGGCAACCTACAATGAGCAGTTCCTC.

This clonotype has just a few counts. V and J are TRBV7-3 and TRBJ2-5, with a tentative D call TRBD1 (5 bases). With 3 bases removed from V and 1 base from J, the gap between germline ends came to 6 bases. CDR1 is SGHTA, CDR2 FQGTGA, per germline. The length of the CDR3 is 13 residues. For the CDR3, the DNA is TGTGCCAGCAGCTTGGACACCCAAGAGACCCAGTACTTC. Amino acid sequence: CASSLDTQETQYF.

This clonotype was counted at least ten times. The rearrangement uses TRBV28 and TRBJ1-5; D is unresolved. The CDR3 loop spans 12 amino acids. With 7 bases removed from V and 2 bases from J, the gap between germline ends came to 6 bases. In germline, CDR1 is MDHEN, CDR2 SYDVKM. The CDR3 DNA reads TGTGCCAGCACCCGACGCAATCAGCCCCAGCATTTT. It specifies CASTRRNQPQHF.

This clonotype was recorded at least ten times. The chain carries TRBV3-1 and TRBJ1-1; weak D call: TRBD1 (6 bases). The length of the CDR3 is 14 residues. The V end lost 4 bases, the J end lost 0 bases, and 9 bases lay between the germline ends. Germline V gene sequence: CDR1 LGHDT, CDR2 YNNKEL (reference sequence). The CDR3 is CASSLQGVNTEAFF. The CDR3, as DNA: TGTGCCAGCAGCCTACAGGGAGTGAACACTGAAGCTTTCTTT.

This clonotype was counted ten times or more. This rearrangement joins TRBV7-9 to TRBJ2-2; D might be TRBD1 (6 bases). This CDR3 spans 16 amino acids. The germline CDR1 and CDR2 sequences are SEHNR and FQNEAQ (reference sequence). The V and J ends lost 4 bases and 6 bases respectively, with 18 bases between them. This chain's CDR3 is CASSYTSQRQAGELFF. DNA for the CDR3: TGTGCCAGCAGCTACACTAGTCAGAGACAGGCCGGGGAGCTGTTTTTT.

This clonotype has just a few counts. This chain uses TRBV7-2 with TRBJ1-3, with a possible D match to TRBD1 (6 bases). Trimming removed 5 bases at V and 0 bases at J, with 11 bases between. This CDR3 comprises 15 residues. Germline V CDR1 and CDR2: SGHTA, FQGNSA. The CDR3: CASSIDRSSGNTIYF. As DNA, the CDR3 is TGTGCCAGCAGCATCGACAGGAGCTCTGGAAACACCATATATTTT.